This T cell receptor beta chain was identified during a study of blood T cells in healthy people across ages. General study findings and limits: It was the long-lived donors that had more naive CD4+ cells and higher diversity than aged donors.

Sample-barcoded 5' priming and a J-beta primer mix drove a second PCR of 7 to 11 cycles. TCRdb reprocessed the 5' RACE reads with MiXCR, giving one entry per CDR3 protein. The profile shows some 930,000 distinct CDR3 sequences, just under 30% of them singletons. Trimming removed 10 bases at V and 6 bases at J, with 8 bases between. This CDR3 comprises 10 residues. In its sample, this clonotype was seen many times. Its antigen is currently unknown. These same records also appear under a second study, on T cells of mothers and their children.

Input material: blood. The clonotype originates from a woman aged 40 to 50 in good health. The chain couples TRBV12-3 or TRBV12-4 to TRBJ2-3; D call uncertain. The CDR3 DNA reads TGTGCCACCGCGAGGGATACGCAGTATTTT. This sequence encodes CATARDTQYF.